This entry lists 2 T cell receptor beta chains sequenced from one sample in a study of T cell repertoires in cytomegalovirus infection (dated by TCRdb to 2018 to 2020). The label giving this sample's treatment or condition can be read as: in vitro stimulation with specific CMV peptide epitopes to enrich CMV-specific T cells. TCRdb records Illumina HiSeq 1500 as the sequencer. TCRdb reprocessed the public reads (quality trimming at Q25 with fastp, clone calling with MiXCR) and kept in-frame beta chains. Rows are unified per CDR3 protein, each entry keeping the most common DNA and genes. Across this sample there are 250,000 to 300,000 distinct CDR3 sequences, with under 25% seen only once. Roughly 20% of the sample belongs to the ten largest clones. The antigens of these receptors remain unknown. Sequencing used cultured PBMCs, obtained from culture after CMV antigen stimulation. These receptors were obtained from a human donor in good health (CMV status not recorded). Some clones in this sample may be carry-over from other donors' samples.

The chain joins TRBV7-2 to TRBJ2-1; 9 bases are shared with TRBD2. CDR1 and CDR2 (germline): SGHTA, FQGNSA. The ends lost 2 bases at V and 9 bases at J; junction bases unmatched: 5. The CDR3 spans 14 residues. The CDR3 bases are TGTGCCAGCAGCTTAAGTGGAGCGGGAGGTGAGCAGTTCTTC. Translating it yields CASSLSGAGGEQFF.

The sample holds a few counts of this clonotype. The CDR3 here is CASSRREGRNEQFF. The DNA for the CDR3 is TGTGCCAGCAGCCGGCGGGAGGGAAGGAATGAGCAGTTCTTC. This sequence joins TRBV3-1 and TRBJ2-1; TRBD2 agrees at 9 bases. Germline V CDR1 and CDR2: LGHDT, YNNKEL (reference sequence). J gave up 7 bases and V 4 bases, and 5 bases lay outside the gene matches. This CDR3 is 14 amino acids long.